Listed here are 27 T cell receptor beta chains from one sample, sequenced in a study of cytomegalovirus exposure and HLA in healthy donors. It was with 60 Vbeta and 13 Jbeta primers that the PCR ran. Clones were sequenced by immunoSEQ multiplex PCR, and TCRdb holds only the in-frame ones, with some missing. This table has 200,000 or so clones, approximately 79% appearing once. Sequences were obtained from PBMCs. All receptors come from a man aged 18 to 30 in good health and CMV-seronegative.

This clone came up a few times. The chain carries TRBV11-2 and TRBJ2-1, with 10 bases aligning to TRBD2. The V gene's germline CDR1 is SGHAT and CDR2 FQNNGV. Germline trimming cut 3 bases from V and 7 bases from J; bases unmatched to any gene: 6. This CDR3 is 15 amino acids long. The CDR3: CASSFPSGGVNEQFF. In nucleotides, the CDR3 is TGTGCCAGCAGCTTCCCTAGCGGGGGTGTGAATGAGCAGTTCTTC.

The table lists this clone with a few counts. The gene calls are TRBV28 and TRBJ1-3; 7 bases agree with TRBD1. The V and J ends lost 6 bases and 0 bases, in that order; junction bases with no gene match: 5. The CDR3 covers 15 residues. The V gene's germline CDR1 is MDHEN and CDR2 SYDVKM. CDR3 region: CASRVQGTSGNTIYF. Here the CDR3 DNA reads TGTGCCAGCAGGGTACAGGGGACCTCTGGAAACACCATATATTTT.

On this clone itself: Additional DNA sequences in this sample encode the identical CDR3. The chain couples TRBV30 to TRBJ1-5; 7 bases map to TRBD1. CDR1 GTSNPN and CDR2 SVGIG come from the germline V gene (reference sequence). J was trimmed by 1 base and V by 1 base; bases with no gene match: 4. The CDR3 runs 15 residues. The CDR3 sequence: CAWSGGGISNQPQHF. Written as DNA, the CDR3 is TGTGCCTGGAGTGGAGGGGGCATAAGCAATCAGCCCCAGCATTTT. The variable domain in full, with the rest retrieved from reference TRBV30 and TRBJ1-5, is SQTIHQWPATLVQPVGSPLSLECTVEGTSNPNLYWYRQAAGRGLQLLFYSVGIGQISSEVPQNLSASRPQDRQFILSSKKLLLSDSGFYLCAWSGGGISNQPQHFGDGTRLSIL.

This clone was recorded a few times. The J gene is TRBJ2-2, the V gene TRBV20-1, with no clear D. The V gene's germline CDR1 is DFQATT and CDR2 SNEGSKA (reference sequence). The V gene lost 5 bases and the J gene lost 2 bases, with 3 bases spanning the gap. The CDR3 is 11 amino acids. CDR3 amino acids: CSAPNTGELFF. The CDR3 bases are TGCAGTGCTCCTAACACCGGGGAGCTGTTTTTT.

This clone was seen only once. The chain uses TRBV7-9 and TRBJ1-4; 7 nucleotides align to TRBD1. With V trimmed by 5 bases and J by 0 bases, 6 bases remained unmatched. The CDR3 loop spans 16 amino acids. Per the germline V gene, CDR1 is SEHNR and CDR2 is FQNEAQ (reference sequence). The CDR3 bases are TGTGCCAGCAGCGGCGGACAGGCCGCAACTAATGAAAAACTGTTTTTT. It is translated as CASSGGQAATNEKLFF.

The CDR3: CASSQDPSGGLVDTQYF. In nucleotides, the CDR3 is TGCGCCAGCAGCCAAGATCCTAGCGGGGGGTTGGTAGATACGCAGTATTTT. The chain joins TRBV4-3 to TRBJ2-3; 11 positions agree with TRBD2. The germline gives CDR1 LGHNA, CDR2 YSLEER. V shed 0 bases, J shed 5 bases, and the junction held 7 bases outside the gene matches. The CDR3 spans 17 residues.

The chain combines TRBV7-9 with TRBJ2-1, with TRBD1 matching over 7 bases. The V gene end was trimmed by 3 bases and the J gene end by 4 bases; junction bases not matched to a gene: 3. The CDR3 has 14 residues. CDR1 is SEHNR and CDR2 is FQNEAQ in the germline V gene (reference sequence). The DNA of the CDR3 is TGTGCCAGCAGCTTCCCGGGACAGTACAATGAGCAGTTCTTC. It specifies CASSFPGQYNEQFF.

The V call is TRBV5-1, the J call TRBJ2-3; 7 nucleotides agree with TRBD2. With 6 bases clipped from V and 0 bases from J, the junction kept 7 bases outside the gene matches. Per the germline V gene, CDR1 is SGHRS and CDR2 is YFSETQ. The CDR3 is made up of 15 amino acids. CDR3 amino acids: CASKTSGDSTDTQYF. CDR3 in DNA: TGCGCCAGCAAAACGAGCGGGGATAGCACAGATACGCAGTATTTT.

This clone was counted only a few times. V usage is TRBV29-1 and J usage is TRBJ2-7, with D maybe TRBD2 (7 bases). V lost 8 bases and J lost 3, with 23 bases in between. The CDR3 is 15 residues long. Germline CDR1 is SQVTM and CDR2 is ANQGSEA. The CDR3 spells CSPRGGDNRIYEQYF. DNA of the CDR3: TGCAGCCCCCGGGGAGGGGACAACCGCATCTACGAGCAGTACTTC.

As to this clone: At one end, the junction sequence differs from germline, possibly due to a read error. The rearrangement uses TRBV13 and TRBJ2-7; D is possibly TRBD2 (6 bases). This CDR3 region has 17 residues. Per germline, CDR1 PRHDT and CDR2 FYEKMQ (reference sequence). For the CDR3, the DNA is TGTGTCAGCAGCCCCCCCGGGACTGGCATCGCATACTACGAGCAGTACTTC. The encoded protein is CVSSPPGTGIAYYEQYF.

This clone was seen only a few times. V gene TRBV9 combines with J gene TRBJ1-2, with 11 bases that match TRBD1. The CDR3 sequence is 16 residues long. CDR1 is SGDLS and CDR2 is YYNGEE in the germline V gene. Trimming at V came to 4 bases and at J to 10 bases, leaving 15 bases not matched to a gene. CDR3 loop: CASSPQGQGASIAYTF. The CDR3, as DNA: TGTGCCAGCAGCCCCCAAGGACAGGGGGCCTCTATCGCCTACACCTTC. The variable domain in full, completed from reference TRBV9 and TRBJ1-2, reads DSGVTQTPKHLITATGQRVTLRCSPRSGDLSVYWYQQSLDQGLQFLIQYYNGEERAKGNILERFSAQQFPDLHSELNLSSLELGDSALYFCASSPQGQGASIAYTFGSGTRLTVV.

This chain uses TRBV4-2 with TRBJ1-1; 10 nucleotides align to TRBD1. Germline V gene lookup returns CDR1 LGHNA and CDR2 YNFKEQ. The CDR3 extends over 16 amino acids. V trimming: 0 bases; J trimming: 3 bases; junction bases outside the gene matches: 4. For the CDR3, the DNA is TGTGCCAGCAGCCAAGATGAGACAGGGGGCGACACTGAAGCTTTCTTT. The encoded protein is CASSQDETGGDTEAFF.

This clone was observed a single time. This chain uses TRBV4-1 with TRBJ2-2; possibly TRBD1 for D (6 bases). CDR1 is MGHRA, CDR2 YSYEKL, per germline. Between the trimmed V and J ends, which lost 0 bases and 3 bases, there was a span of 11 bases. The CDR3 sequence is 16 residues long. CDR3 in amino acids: CASSQDLQGYTGELFF. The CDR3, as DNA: TGCGCCAGCAGCCAAGATCTACAGGGTTACACCGGGGAGCTGTTTTTT.

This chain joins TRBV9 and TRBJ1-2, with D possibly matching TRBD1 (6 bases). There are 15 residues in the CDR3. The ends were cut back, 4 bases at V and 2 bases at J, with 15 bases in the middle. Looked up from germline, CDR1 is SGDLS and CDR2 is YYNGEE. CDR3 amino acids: CASSLRAGANYGYTF. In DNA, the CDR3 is TGTGCCAGCAGCTTAAGGGCAGGGGCAAACTATGGCTACACCTTC. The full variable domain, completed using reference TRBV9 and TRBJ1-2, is DSGVTQTPKHLITATGQRVTLRCSPRSGDLSVYWYQQSLDQGLQFLIQYYNGEERAKGNILERFSAQQFPDLHSELNLSSLELGDSALYFCASSLRAGANYGYTFGSGTRLTVV.

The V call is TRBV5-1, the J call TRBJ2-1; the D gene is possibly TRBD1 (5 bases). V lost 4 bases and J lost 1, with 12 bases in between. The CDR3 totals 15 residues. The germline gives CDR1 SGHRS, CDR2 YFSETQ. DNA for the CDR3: TGCGCCAGCAGCGACGAAGGGGTGTCCTACAATGAGCAGTTCTTC. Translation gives CASSDEGVSYNEQFF. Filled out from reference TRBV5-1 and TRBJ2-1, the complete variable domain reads KAGVTQTPRYLIKTRGQQVTLSCSPISGHRSVSWYQQTPGQGLQFLFEYFSETQRNKGNFPGRFSGRQFSNSRSEMNVSTLELGDSALYLCASSDEGVSYNEQFFGPGTRLTVL.

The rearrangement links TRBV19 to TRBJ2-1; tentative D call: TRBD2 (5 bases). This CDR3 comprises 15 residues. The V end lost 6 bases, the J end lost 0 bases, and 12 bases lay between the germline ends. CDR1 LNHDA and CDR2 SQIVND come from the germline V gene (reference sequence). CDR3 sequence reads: CASSVATSSYNEQFF. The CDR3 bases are TGTGCCAGTAGCGTAGCGACGAGCTCCTACAATGAGCAGTTCTTC.

The CDR3 sequence: CASSFAGSPQETQYF. The CDR3 DNA follows: TGCGCCAGCAGCTTCGCGGGGAGCCCCCAAGAGACCCAGTACTTC. The chain combines TRBV5-1 with TRBJ2-5; D possibly corresponds to TRBD2 (6 bases). The CDR3 contains 15 residues. Germline lookup yields CDR1 SGHRS and CDR2 YFSETQ. Trimming stripped 2 bases from V and 1 base from J, with 12 bases between.

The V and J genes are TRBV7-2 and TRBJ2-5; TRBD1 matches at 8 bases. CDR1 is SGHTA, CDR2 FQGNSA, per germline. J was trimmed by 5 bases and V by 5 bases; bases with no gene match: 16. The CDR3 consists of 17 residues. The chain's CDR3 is CASSPRGDRGVRETQYF. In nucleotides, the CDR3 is TGTGCCAGCAGCCCAAGGGGCGACAGGGGCGTCCGGGAGACCCAGTACTTC.

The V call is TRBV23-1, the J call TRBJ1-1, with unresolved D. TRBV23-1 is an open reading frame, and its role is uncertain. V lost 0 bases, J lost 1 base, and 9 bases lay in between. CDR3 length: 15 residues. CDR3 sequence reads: CASSQSIGGNTEAFF. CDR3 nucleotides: TGCGCCAGCAGTCAATCGATTGGAGGGAACACTGAAGCTTTCTTT.

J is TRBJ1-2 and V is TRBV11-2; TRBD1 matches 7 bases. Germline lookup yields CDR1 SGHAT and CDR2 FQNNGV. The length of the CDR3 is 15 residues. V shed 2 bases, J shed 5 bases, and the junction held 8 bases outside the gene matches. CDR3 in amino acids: CASSLMGQNLYGYTF. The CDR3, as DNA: TGTGCCAGCAGCTTAATGGGACAGAACCTATATGGCTACACCTTC.

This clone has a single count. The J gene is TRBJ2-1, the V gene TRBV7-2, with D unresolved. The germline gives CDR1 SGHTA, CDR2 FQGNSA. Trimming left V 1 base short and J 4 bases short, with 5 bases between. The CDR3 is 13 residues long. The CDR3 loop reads CASSLDSYNEQFF. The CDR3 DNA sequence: TGTGCCAGCAGCTTAGACAGTTACAATGAGCAGTTCTTC.

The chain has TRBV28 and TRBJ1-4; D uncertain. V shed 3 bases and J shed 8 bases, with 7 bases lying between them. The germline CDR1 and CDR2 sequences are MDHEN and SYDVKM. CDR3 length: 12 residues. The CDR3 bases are TGTGCCAGCAGTTTGTCCAGGGAAAAACTGTTTTTT. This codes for CASSLSREKLFF.

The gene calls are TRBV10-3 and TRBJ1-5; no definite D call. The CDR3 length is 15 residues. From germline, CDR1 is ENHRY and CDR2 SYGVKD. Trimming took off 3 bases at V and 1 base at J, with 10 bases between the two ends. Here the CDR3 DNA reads TGTGCCATCAGTGAAGCACTAGAGAGCAATCAGCCCCAGCATTTT. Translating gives CAISEALESNQPQHF.

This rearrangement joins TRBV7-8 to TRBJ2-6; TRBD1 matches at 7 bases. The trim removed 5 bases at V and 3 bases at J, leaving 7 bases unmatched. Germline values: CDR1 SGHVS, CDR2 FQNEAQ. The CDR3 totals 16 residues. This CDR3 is CASSPTGPFGANVLTF. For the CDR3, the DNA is TGTGCCAGCAGCCCGACAGGGCCCTTTGGGGCCAACGTCCTGACTTTC.

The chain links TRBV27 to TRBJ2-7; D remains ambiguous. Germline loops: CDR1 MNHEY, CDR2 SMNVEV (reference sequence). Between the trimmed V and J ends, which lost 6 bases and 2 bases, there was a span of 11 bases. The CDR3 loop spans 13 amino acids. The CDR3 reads CASRLGGTYEQYF. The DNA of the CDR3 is TGTGCCAGCAGATTAGGCGGAACCTACGAGCAGTACTTC.

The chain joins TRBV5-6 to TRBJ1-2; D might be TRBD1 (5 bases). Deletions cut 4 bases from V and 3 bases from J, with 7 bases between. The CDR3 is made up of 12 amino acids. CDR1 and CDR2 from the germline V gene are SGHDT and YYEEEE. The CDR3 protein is CASSGGDYGYTF. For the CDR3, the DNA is TGTGCCAGCAGCGGGGGGGACTATGGCTACACCTTC. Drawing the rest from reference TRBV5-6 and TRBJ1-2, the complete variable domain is DAGVTQSPTHLIKTRGQQVTLRCSPKSGHDTVSWYQQALGQGPQFIFQYYEEEERQRGNFPDRFSGHQFPNYSSELNVNALLLGDSALYLCASSGGDYGYTFGSGTRLTVV.

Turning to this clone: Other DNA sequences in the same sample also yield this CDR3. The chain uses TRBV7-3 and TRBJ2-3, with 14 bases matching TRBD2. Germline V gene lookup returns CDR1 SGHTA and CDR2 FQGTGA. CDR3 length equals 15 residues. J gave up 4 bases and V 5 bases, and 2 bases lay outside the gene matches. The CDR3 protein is CASSLTSGGADTQYF. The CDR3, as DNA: TGTGCCAGCAGCCTGACTAGCGGGGGGGCAGATACGCAGTATTTT.